This TCR beta chain comes out of a study of shared clonotypes between healthy human individuals. Study-wide findings and caveats: Across a handful of donors, naive CD4 shared 4.5% to 6%, naive CD8 under 4%, memory CD4 more than 2%, memory CD8 0.4% to 0.5%.

Running of the assay took place at deep level. Every immunoSEQ plate was one replicate of a subset's evenly spread DNA. Sequencing was performed with immunoSEQ multiplex PCR; in TCRdb, only in-frame clones are kept and a portion is missing. Of about 2.3 million clones listed, 85% to 95% are singletons. Worth noting for this clone: Its matching antigen is unknown.

CD4+ cells yielded CD45RA+ naive and CD45RA-negative memory subsets. The sequencing sample was made of naive CD4+ T cells from PBMCs. Subset here: CD45RA+ positively selected. The clonotype was recovered from a man younger than 30 in good health. Some clones in this sample may be carry-over from other donors' samples.

The CDR3 loop is CASSLGQFSSYEQYF. The CDR3 DNA sequence: TGTGCCAGCAGCTTAGGCCAGTTCAGCTCCTACGAGCAGTACTTC. This chain connects TRBV13 to TRBJ2-7; D is undetermined. V lost 0 bases to trimming and J lost 0 bases, with 9 bases between them. Germline V gene sequence: CDR1 PRHDT, CDR2 FYEKMQ (reference sequence). This CDR3 region has 15 residues.